This T cell receptor beta chain stems from a study of cytomegalovirus exposure and HLA in healthy donors. Overall study: HLA-typed donors were the source of approximately 85 million unique TCRs held in an early data release.

General study findings and limits: Researchers reportedly found TCR beta sequences accurately predicted most subjects' HLA-A and HLA-B alleles. Later analysis found that TCR beta chains associated with HLA were more clonally expanded than other, equally common chains. The classifier, whose performance was assessed in both the original and validation cohorts, reportedly diagnosed cytomegalovirus status with high specificity and sensitivity.

This CDR3 contains 15 residues. Germline assignment: CDR1 MNHNY and CDR2 SVGAGI (reference sequence). V lost 6 bases and J 5 bases, leaving 20 bases between the germline ends. PCR used 60 Vbeta primers and 13 Jbeta primers. The protocol was immunoSEQ multiplex PCR, while the TCRdb copy is restricted to in-frame clones and leaves out a portion. The table lists 100,000 to 150,000 clones, roughly 82% of them singletons. In the case of this clone: The antigen remains undetermined.

Material: PBMCs. The rearrangement joins TRBV6-6 to TRBJ2-7, with D perhaps matching TRBD2 (5 bases). This TCR derives from a man aged 18 to 29 in good health and CMV-seropositive. The CDR3 DNA is TGTGCCAGCAGCCTAGCACCCACGGGCTGGAACGAGCAGTACTTC. Its translation is CASSLAPTGWNEQYF.